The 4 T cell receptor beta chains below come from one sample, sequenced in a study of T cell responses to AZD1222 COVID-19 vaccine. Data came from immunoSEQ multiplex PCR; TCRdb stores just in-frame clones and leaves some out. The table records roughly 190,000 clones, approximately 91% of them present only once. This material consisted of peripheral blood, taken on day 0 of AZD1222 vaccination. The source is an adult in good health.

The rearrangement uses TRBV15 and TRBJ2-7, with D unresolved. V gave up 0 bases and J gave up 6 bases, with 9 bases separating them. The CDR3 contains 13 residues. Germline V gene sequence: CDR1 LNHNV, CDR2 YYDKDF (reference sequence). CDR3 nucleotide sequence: TGTGCCACCAGCAGAGATCCGTCCCGCGAGCAGTACTTC. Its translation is CATSRDPSREQYF. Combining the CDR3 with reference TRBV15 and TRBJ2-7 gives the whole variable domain DAMVIQNPRYQVTQFGKPVTLSCSQTLNHNVMYWYQQKSSQAPKLLFHYYDKDFNNEADTPDNFQSRRPNTSFCFLDIRSPGLGDTAMYLCATSRDPSREQYFGPGTRLTVT.

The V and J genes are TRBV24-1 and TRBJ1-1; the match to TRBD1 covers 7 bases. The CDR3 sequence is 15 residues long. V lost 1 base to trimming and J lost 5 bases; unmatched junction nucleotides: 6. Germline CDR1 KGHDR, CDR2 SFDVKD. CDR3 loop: CATSDFPTGSTEAFF. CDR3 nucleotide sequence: TGTGCCACCAGTGATTTCCCGACAGGGAGTACTGAAGCTTTCTTT.

Written as DNA, the CDR3 is TGTGCCAGCAGTCTAAACTTAGGCGCTACGCGACAGAACAATGAGCAGTTCTTC. Its protein product is CASSLNLGATRQNNEQFF. The rearrangement uses TRBV28 and TRBJ2-1; possible D gene TRBD1, 5 bases. The ends were cut back, 5 bases at V and 5 bases at J, with 25 bases in the middle. This CDR3 comprises 18 residues. In germline, CDR1 is MDHEN, CDR2 SYDVKM. The variable domain in full, with the rest retrieved from reference TRBV28 and TRBJ2-1, is DVKVTQSSRYLVKRTGEKVFLECVQDMDHENMFWYRQDPGLGLRLIYFSYDVKMKEKGDIPEGYSVSREKKERFSLILESASTNQTSMYLCASSLNLGATRQNNEQFFGPGTRLTVL.

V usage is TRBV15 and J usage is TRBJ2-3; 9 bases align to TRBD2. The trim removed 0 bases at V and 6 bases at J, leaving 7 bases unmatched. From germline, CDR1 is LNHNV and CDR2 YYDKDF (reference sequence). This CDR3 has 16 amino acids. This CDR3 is CATSRDHLAGLDTQYF. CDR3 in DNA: TGTGCCACCAGCAGAGATCATCTAGCGGGATTGGATACGCAGTATTTT.